Reported below is one T cell receptor beta chain. Trimming shortened V by 2 bases and J by 2 bases, and 9 bases separated the two germline ends. Germline loops: CDR1 MNHEY, CDR2 SVGAGI. There are 14 residues in the CDR3. The data derive from a study of blood T cell repertoires in COVID-19. In the study overall: From the United States, Italy and Spain came samples of acute and convalescent COVID-19. T cells, B-cell-depleted T cells, or PBMCs supplied cDNA or gDNA.

In the authors' workflow: By means of reference gene primer amplification, nucleated cell counts were estimated. TCRdb's table, derived via immunoSEQ multiplex PCR, lists solely in-frame clones and lacks some. The V and J calls and clone size are taken from that table; D and trimming were inferred from the DNA. The sample lists about 180,000 clones; over 75% were seen once. Ages ranged from about 18 to 89 years, with residence in about two dozen US areas. The sequence was collected from a woman aged 18-35 years who had recovered from COVID-19. Sequencing was done on a sample of PBMCs or T cells enriched from blood (not recorded which). The rearrangement uses TRBV6-5 and TRBJ2-5; D is uncertain. The CDR3 spells CASSYTVSQETQYF. CDR3 DNA: TGTGCCAGCAGTTACACTGTCTCTCAAGAGACCCAGTACTTC.